This T cell receptor beta chain stems from a study of blood T cell repertoires in COVID-19 (dated by TCRdb to 2020 to 2022). Context from the whole study: Collaborator samples came from the United States, Italy and Spain and covered acute and convalescent phases of COVID-19. The prospective study material was composed of cDNA or gDNA derived from T cells, B-cell-depleted T cells, or PBMCs. Subjects who had been exposed to COVID-19, were actively infected with it, or had recovered from it provided the deeply sampled blood TCRbeta repertoires that made up the dataset. A freely available public database, intended as a resource for researchers studying the immune response to SARS-CoV-2, is where the repertoires were released. Samples were obtained from the ongoing ImmuneRACE study (first 160 participants) and from over a thousand subjects provided by 6 global collaborators. The sample metadata nearly always contained a de-identified subject ID, COVID-19 status, age in years and sex. Where HLA class I and class II types were available, the types were taken from metadata supplied by the sample provider, not from assay-based typing.

V gives up 3 bases and J gives up 7 bases, and the segment between their germline ends measures 10 bases. From the cysteine through the phenylalanine, the CDR3 covers 12 amino acids. The retained sequence is limited to the CDR3, 36 bases, with the frame set at the first base. In the germline V gene (reference sequence), CDR1 corresponds to DFQATT and CDR2 to SNEGSKA. Collaborating institutions collected whole blood in K2EDTA tubes following their own protocols. For TCRbeta analysis, collaborator samples were shipped as frozen whole blood, as isolated PBMCs, or as DNA extracted from either sample type. TCRbeta CDR3 regions were amplified from genomic DNA by means of the immunoSEQ Assay, a bias-controlled multiplex PCR. The authors processed their data as follows. The number of nucleated cells in each sample was estimated from the amplification of reference gene primers within the assay. To quantify the absolute abundance of each unique TCRbeta CDR3 rearrangement, sequence reads were collapsed and filtered. For each sample, productive Simpson clonality was calculated as the square root of Simpson's diversity index over productive rearrangements. As stored in TCRdb, this immuneACCESS dataset retains in-frame rearrangements with V and J assigned. A fraction of the clones does not appear; measured against another copy, unresolved V genes explain less than half of the discrepancy, and the remainder lacks a known reason. That table gives V, J and clone size, and the DNA gave D and trimming. Here the sample has roughly 320,000 clones; 70% to 90% occur a single time. The ten biggest clones cover 1.3% of the sample.

Comments on this clone: The target of this receptor is not known. No quality values exist for individual bases; no much larger clone is one base distant.

The paper's findings and limits, for the study overall: The amount of clinical and demographic metadata varied by source and participant and was provided uncurated.

The TCR was taken from a man between 65 and 85 years old with acute or convalescent COVID-19. Sequencing used peripheral blood. The chain joins TRBV20-1 to TRBJ1-5, with no confidently assigned D gene. The CDR3 region has the sequence CSASRGQQPQHF. The DNA sequence reads TGCAGTGCTAGTCGCGGGCAACAGCCCCAGCATTTT.